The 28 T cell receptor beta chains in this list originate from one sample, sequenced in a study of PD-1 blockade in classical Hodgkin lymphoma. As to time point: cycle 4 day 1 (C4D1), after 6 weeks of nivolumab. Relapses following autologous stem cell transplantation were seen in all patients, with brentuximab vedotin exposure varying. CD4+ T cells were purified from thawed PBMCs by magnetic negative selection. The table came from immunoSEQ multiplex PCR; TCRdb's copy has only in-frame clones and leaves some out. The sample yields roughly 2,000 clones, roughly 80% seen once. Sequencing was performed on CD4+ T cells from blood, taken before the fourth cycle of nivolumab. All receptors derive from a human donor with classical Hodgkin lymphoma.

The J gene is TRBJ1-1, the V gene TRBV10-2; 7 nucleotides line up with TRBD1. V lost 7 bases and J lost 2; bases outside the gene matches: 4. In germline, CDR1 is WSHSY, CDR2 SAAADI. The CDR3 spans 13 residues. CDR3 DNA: TGCGCCAGCACCGGACAGGCAAACACTGAAGCTTTCTTT. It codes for CASTGQANTEAFF.

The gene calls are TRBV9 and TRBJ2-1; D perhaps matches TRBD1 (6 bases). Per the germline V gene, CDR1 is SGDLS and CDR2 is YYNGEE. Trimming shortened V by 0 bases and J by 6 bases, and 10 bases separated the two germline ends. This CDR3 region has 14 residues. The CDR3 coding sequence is TGTGCCAGCAGCGTAGGGGGGCAAGGCAATGAGCAGTTCTTC. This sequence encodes CASSVGGQGNEQFF.

The CDR3 coding sequence is TGTGCCAGCAGTTATGACCTCAATCAGCCCCAGCATTTT. Its protein product is CASSYDLNQPQHF. The J gene is TRBJ1-5, the V gene TRBV6-5, with D uncertain. Trimming shortened V by 3 bases and J by 3 bases, and 6 bases separated the two germline ends. Germline V gene data show CDR1 as MNHEY and CDR2 as SVGAGI. This CDR3 has 13 amino acids.

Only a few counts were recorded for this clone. CDR3 sequence reads: CASSPSGGSQAFF. Here the CDR3 DNA reads TGTGCCAGCAGTCCAAGTGGCGGGTCCCAAGCTTTCTTT. The chain links TRBV7-3 to TRBJ1-1; the D is unclear. V lost 6 bases, J lost 9 bases, and 17 bases lay in between. The germline gives CDR1 SGHTA, CDR2 FQGTGA. The CDR3 runs 13 residues.

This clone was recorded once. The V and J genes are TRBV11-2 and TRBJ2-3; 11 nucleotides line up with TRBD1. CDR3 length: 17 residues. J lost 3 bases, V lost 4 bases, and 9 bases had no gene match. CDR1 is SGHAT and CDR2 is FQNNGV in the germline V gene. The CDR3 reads CASSSTGGTGGTDTQYF. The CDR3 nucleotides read TGTGCCAGCAGCTCGACGGGGGGGACAGGGGGTACAGATACGCAGTATTTT.

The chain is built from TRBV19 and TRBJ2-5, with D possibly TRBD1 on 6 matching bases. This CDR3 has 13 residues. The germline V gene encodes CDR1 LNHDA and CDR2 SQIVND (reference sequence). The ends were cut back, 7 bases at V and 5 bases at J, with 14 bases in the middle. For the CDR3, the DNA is TGTGCCAGTAAGGGGGTGGATCGGGAGACCCAGTACTTC. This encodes CASKGVDRETQYF.

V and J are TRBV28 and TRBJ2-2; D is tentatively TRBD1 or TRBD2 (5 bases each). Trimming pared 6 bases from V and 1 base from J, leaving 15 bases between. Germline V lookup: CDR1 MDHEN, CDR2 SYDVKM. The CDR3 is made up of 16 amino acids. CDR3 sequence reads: CASSPLWGRNTGELFF. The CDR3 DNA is TGTGCCAGCAGCCCCCTGTGGGGGAGGAACACCGGGGAGCTGTTTTTT.

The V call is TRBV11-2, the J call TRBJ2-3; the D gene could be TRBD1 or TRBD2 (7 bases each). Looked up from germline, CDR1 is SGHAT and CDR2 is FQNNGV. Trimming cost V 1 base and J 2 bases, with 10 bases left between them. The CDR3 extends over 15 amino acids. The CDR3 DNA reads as TGTGCCAGCAGCTTAGCAGGGGGGGCCACAGATACGCAGTATTTT. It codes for CASSLAGGATDTQYF. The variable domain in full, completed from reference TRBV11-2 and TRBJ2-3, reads EAGVAQSPRYKIIEKRQSVAFWCNPISGHATLYWYQQILGQGPKLLIQFQNNGVVDDSQLPKDRFSAERLKGVDSTLKIQPAKLEDSAVYLCASSLAGGATDTQYFGPGTRLTVL.

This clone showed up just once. CDR3 nucleotide sequence: TGCAGTGCTGTCAACACAGATACGCAGTATTTT. This sequence encodes CSAVNTDTQYF. The gene calls are TRBV20-1 and TRBJ2-3; no firm D call. Between the trimmed V and J ends, which lost 5 bases and 2 bases, there was a span of 5 bases. Germline-derived CDR1 and CDR2 are DFQATT and SNEGSKA (reference sequence). The CDR3 consists of 11 residues.

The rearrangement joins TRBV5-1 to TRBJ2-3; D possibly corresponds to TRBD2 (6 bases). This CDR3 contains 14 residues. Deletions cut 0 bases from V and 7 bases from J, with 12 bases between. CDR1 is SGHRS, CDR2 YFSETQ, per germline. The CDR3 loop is CASSLARTTHTQYF. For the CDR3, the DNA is TGCGCCAGCAGCTTGGCCCGGACTACCCATACGCAGTATTTT.

The CDR3: CASSYQTSPLNNEQFF. CDR3 DNA: TGTGCCAGCAGTTACCAGACTAGCCCCCTCAACAATGAGCAGTTCTTC. The chain joins TRBV6-5 to TRBJ2-1; 7 bases fit TRBD2. Germline V gene lookup returns CDR1 MNHEY and CDR2 SVGAGI. V was pared by 2 bases and J by 5 bases, with 9 bases of the junction left unmatched. This CDR3 is built from 16 residues.

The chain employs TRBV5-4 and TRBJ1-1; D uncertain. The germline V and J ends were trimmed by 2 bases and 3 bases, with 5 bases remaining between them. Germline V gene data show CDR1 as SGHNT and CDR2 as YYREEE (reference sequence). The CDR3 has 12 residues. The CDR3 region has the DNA TGTGCCAGCAGCTTAGGGCACACTGAAGCTTTCTTT. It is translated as CASSLGHTEAFF. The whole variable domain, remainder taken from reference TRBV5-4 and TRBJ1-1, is ETGVTQSPTHLIKTRGQQVTLRCSSQSGHNTVSWYQQALGQGPQFIFQYYREEENGRGNFPPRFSGLQFPNYSSELNVNALELDDSALYLCASSLGHTEAFFGQGTRLTVV.

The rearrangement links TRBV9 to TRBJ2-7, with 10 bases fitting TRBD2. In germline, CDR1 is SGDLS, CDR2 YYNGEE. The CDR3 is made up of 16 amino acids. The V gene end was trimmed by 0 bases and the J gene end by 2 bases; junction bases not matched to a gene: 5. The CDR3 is CASSVDLAGGPYEQYF. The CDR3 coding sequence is TGTGCCAGCAGCGTAGACTTAGCGGGGGGCCCCTACGAGCAGTACTTC.

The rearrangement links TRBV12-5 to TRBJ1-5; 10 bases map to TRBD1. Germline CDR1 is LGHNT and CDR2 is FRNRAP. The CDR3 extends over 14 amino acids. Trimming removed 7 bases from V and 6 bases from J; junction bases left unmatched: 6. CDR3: CASVSTGGGQPQHF. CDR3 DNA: TGTGCTAGTGTTTCGACAGGGGGCGGTCAGCCCCAGCATTTT.

In nucleotides, the CDR3 is TGTGCCAGCAGTGACACATTAACCGGGAGAGGCTACACCTTC. This gives the protein CASSDTLTGRGYTF. The rearrangement links TRBV2 to TRBJ1-2; no firm D call. The V gene's germline CDR1 is SNHLY and CDR2 FYNNEI. Trimming stripped 3 bases from V and 8 bases from J, with 16 bases between. This CDR3 spans 14 amino acids.

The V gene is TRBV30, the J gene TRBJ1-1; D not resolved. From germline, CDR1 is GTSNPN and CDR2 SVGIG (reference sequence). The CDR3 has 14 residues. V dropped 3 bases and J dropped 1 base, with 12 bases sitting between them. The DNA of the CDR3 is TGTGCCTGGAGAAAAGGAGATTCGAACACTGAAGCTTTCTTT. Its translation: CAWRKGDSNTEAFF.

Written as DNA, the CDR3 is TGTGCCAGCAGCTCTCTAGATGGGTCAGATACGCAGTATTTT. Its protein product is CASSSLDGSDTQYF. The genes are TRBV5-5 and TRBJ2-3; D remains ambiguous. Germline CDR1 SGHKS, CDR2 YYEKEE (reference sequence). V lost 3 bases and J lost 4, with 12 bases in between. The CDR3 has 14 residues.

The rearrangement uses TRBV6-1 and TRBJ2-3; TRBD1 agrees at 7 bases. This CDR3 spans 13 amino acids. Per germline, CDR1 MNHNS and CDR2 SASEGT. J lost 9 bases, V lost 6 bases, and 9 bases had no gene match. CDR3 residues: CASSGTGVDTQYF. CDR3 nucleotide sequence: TGTGCCAGCAGCGGAACAGGGGTCGACACGCAGTATTTT.

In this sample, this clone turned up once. CDR3: CASSQRLITDTQYF. The CDR3 bases are TGCGCCAGCAGCCAACGACTAATCACAGATACGCAGTATTTT. The chain carries TRBV4-1 and TRBJ2-3, with D possibly being TRBD2 (5 bases). Germline V gene sequence: CDR1 MGHRA, CDR2 YSYEKL. This CDR3 is 14 amino acids long. V lost 2 bases to trimming and J lost 2 bases, with 8 bases between them.

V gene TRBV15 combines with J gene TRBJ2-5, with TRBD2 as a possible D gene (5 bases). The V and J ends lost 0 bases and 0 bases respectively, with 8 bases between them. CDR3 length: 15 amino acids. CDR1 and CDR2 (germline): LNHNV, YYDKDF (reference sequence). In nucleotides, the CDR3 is TGTGCCACCAGCAGAGATCGAGGGTACCAAGAGACCCAGTACTTC. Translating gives CATSRDRGYQETQYF.

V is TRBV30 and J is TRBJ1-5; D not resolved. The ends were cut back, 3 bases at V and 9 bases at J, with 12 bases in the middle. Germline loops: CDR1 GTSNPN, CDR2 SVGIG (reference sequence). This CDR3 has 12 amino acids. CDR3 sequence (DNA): TGTGCCTGGAGGGCGGGTATTGGGCCCCAGCATTTT. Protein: CAWRAGIGPQHF.

This chain's CDR3 is CATLPHKNTEAFF. The CDR3 DNA reads as TGTGCCACCCTCCCTCACAAGAACACTGAAGCTTTCTTT. The rearrangement joins TRBV10-3 to TRBJ1-1; the D is unclear. CDR3 size: 13 residues. In germline, CDR1 is ENHRY, CDR2 SYGVKD. V lost 10 bases to trimming and J lost 1 base, with 13 bases between them.

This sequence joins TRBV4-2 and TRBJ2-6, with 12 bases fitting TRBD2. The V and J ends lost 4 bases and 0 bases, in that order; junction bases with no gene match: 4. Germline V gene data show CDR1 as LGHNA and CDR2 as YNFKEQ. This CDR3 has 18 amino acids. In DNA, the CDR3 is TGTGCCAGCAGCCGCGGACTAGCGGGGCACTCTGGGGCCAACGTCCTGACTTTC. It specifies CASSRGLAGHSGANVLTF.

CDR3 residues: CASSDQNRGDGYTF. CDR3 bases: TGTGCCAGCAGCGACCAAAACAGGGGTGATGGCTACACCTTC. The genes are TRBV7-2 and TRBJ1-2; 7 nucleotides line up with TRBD1. The CDR3 covers 14 residues. V lost 5 bases to trimming and J lost 6 bases; unmatched junction nucleotides: 9. Per the germline V gene, CDR1 is SGHTA and CDR2 is FQGNSA.

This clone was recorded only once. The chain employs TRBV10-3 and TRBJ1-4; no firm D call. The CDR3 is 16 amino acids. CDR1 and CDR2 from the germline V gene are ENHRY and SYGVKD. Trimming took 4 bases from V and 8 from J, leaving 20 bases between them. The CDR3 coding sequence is TGTGCCATCAGTGTAAACAGACTTGGGGATGGCGAAAAACTGTTTTTT. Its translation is CAISVNRLGDGEKLFF.

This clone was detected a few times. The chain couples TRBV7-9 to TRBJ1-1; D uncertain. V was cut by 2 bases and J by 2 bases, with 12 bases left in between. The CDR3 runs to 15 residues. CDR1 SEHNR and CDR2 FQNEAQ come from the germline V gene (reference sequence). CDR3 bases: TGTGCCAGCAGCTTAAATGCGCGGGGTAACACTGAAGCTTTCTTT. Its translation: CASSLNARGNTEAFF.

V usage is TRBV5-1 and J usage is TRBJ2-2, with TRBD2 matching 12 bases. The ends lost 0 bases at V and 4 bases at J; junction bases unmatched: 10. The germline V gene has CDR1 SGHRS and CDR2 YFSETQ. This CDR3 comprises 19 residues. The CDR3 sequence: CASSLARLAGGPGTGELFF. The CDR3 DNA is TGCGCCAGCAGCTTGGCTCGGCTAGCGGGGGGGCCGGGCACCGGGGAGCTGTTTTTT.

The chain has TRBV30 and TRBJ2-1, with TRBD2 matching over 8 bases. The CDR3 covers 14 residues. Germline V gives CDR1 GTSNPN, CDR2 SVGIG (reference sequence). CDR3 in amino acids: CAGKRTSIYNEQFF. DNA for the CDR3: TGTGCAGGGAAAAGGACTAGCATCTACAATGAGCAGTTCTTC.